Listed below are T cell receptor beta chains from one sample, sequenced in a study of blood T cell repertoires in COVID-19. Here immunoSEQ multiplex PCR was the method, and the copy in TCRdb shows in-frame clones only, minus some. The table includes more than 300,000 clones, 88% detected once. Sequencing used PBMCs or T cells enriched from blood (not recorded which). These receptors came from a woman in her late teens or twenties who had recovered from COVID-19. Each CDR3 is given with its conserved first and last residue. Each record gives: V gene, clone size, J gene, D gene, CDR3 protein, CDR3 DNA. A D gene is named only where the DNA matches it firmly. The size of a clone is reported for some rows only, either as once, few or many, or as a class for expanded clones.

>TRBV3-1/TRBV3-2|NA|TRBJ1-1|TRBD1
CASSLTQWSGQGLGAFF
TGTGCCAGCAGCCTCACGCAATGGTCGGGACAGGGCTTAGGGGCTTTCTTT
>TRBV5-1|few|TRBJ1-1|NA
CASQQGPNTEAFF
TGCGCCAGCCAACAGGGCCCGAACACTGAAGCTTTCTTT
>TRBV9|NA|TRBJ2-1|TRBD2
CASSVLAGGYNEQFF
TGTGCCAGCAGCGTCCTAGCGGGGGGATACAATGAGCAGTTCTTC
>TRBV19|NA|TRBJ2-3|NA
CASSIMAGANYTDTQYF
TGTGCCAGTAGTATTATGGCGGGCGCGAATTACACAGATACGCAGTATTTT
>TRBV18|NA|TRBJ1-4|TRBD1
CASSPFTGDLFF
TGTGCCAGCTCACCATTTACAGGGGACCTGTTTTTT
>TRBV6-5|NA|TRBJ1-2|TRBD1
CASRRDRGLGYTF
TGTGCCAGCAGGAGGGACAGGGGGCTTGGCTACACCTTC
>TRBV30|NA|TRBJ2-3|TRBD2
CALRGWTDTQYF
TGTGCCCTGCGGGGGTGGACAGATACGCAGTATTTT
>TRBV3-1/TRBV3-2|NA|TRBJ2-7|NA
CASSHIHEQYF
TGTGCCAGCAGCCATATTCACGAGCAGTACTTC
>TRBV7-2|NA|TRBJ1-2|NA
CASSLALGGAGGYTF
TGTGCCAGCAGCTTAGCGCTCGGGGGGGCAGGTGGCTACACCTTC
>TRBV6-6|NA|TRBJ2-1|TRBD1
CASTIQGAVYNEQFF
TGTGCCAGCACGATTCAGGGGGCGGTCTACAATGAGCAGTTCTTC
>TRBV6-2/TRBV6-3|NA|TRBJ2-2|NA
CASSYSFPGNTGELFF
TGTGCCAGCAGTTACTCTTTCCCGGGAAACACCGGGGAGCTGTTTTTT
>TRBV4-1|NA|TRBJ1-1|NA
CASSQLSTGRTEAFF
TGCGCCAGCAGCCAACTCTCGACAGGCCGAACTGAAGCTTTCTTT
>TRBV18|NA|TRBJ1-1|NA
CASSPSQGPGEAFF
TGTGCCAGCTCACCCAGCCAGGGCCCGGGTGAAGCTTTCTTT
>TRBV4-2|NA|TRBJ1-2|NA
CASSSRGADGYTF
TGTGCCAGCAGCTCACGGGGGGCGGATGGCTACACCTTC
>TRBV11-2|NA|TRBJ1-1|NA
CASREGLKNTEAFF
TGTGCCAGCAGGGAGGGACTCAAGAACACTGAAGCTTTCTTT
>TRBV9|NA|TRBJ2-7|NA
CASSVGVALTPGEQYF
TGTGCCAGCAGCGTAGGTGTGGCGCTAACCCCGGGGGAGCAGTACTTC
>TRBV29-1|NA|TRBJ1-1|NA
CSVALGTGGTEAFF
TGCAGCGTGGCATTGGGGACGGGAGGCACTGAAGCTTTCTTT
>TRBV4-1|NA|TRBJ1-2|TRBD1
CASSQGTGNYGYTF
TGCGCCAGCAGCCAAGGGACAGGCAACTATGGCTACACCTTC
>TRBV6-5|NA|TRBJ1-2|NA
CASSLRLNYGYTF
TGTGCCAGCAGTCTCAGGCTAAACTATGGCTACACCTTC
>TRBV6-5|NA|TRBJ2-7|TRBD2
CASGSGTSGGQVSF
TGTGCCAGCGGTTCGGGGACTAGCGGGGGACAAGTAAGCTTC
>TRBV4-1|NA|TRBJ2-1|TRBD2
CASSHGRGDGRGAVSEQFF
TGCGCCAGCAGCCATGGAAGGGGTGACGGGCGGGGGGCGGTCTCTGAGCAGTTCTTC
>TRBV2|NA|TRBJ2-7|TRBD2
CASMRIAGGYEQYF
TGTGCCAGCATGAGGATAGCGGGTGGCTACGAGCAGTACTTC
>TRBV6-5|NA|TRBJ1-5|TRBD1
CASSYPNRQGFQPQHF
TGTGCCAGCAGTTACCCGAACCGACAGGGGTTTCAGCCCCAGCATTTT
>TRBV5-1|NA|TRBJ1-6|NA
CASSSEGNSPLHF
TGCGCCAGCAGCTCGGAGGGTAATTCACCCCTCCACTTT
>TRBV2|NA|TRBJ1-2|TRBD1
CASSVQGNYGYTF
TGTGCCAGCAGCGTACAGGGGAACTATGGCTACACCTTC
>TRBV7-9|few|TRBJ1-2|NA
CASSLTGQEGYTF
TGTGCCAGCAGCTTAACAGGGCAGGAAGGCTACACCTTC
>TRBV4-1|NA|TRBJ2-7|NA
CASSLLGHPDYEQYF
TGCGCCAGCAGCCTCCTGGGACACCCGGACTACGAGCAGTACTTC
>TRBV2|once|TRBJ2-5|NA
CASSYNDRIGKETQYF
TGTGCCAGCAGTTACAACGACAGGATAGGCAAGGAGACCCAGTACTTC
>TRBV7-2|NA|TRBJ1-6|NA
CASSPRPPQGNNSPLHF
TGTGCCAGCAGCCCGAGACCGCCCCAGGGGAATAATTCACCCCTCCACTTT
>TRBV6-5|NA|TRBJ1-1|NA
CASSQRERRTEAFF
TGTGCCAGCAGCCAAAGGGAGCGAAGGACTGAAGCTTTCTTT
>TRBV11-2|once|TRBJ2-7|NA
CASSLGRAYEQYF
TGTGCCAGCAGCTTAGGCCGAGCCTACGAGCAGTACTTC
>TRBV28|NA|TRBJ1-5|NA
CASSSTGKWQPQHF
TGTGCCAGCAGTTCTACAGGGAAGTGGCAGCCCCAGCATTTT
>TRBV6-5|few|TRBJ2-6|NA
CASSSGDGANVLTF
TGTGCCAGCAGCTCAGGGGATGGGGCCAACGTCCTGACTTTC
>TRBV6-5|NA|TRBJ1-2|NA
CASSYGASQVNYGYTF
TGTGCCAGCAGTTACGGGGCCAGCCAAGTGAACTATGGCTACACCTTC
>TRBV18|few|TRBJ1-4|TRBD1
CASSPGTVNEKLFF
TGTGCCAGCTCACCAGGGACAGTGAATGAAAAACTGTTTTTT
>TRBV9|NA|TRBJ2-5|TRBD2
CASSGTSPQETQYF
TGTGCCAGCAGCGGGACTAGTCCCCAAGAGACCCAGTACTTC
>TRBV7-2|NA|TRBJ2-3|NA
CASSPYTDTQYF
TGTGCCAGCAGCCCCTACACAGATACGCAGTATTTT
>TRBV28|NA|TRBJ1-4|NA
CASSLSPSAGRDEKLFF
TGTGCCAGCAGTTTAAGTCCTTCGGCAGGGAGGGACGAAAAACTGTTTTTT
>TRBV6-5|NA|TRBJ1-3|TRBD1
CASSYSKRGRGNTIYF
TGTGCCAGCAGTTACTCGAAAAGGGGGCGAGGAAACACCATATATTTT
>TRBV4-3|NA|TRBJ1-2|NA
CASSPHRDSNYGYTF
TGCGCCAGCAGCCCACACAGAGACAGTAACTATGGCTACACCTTC
>TRBV6-5|NA|TRBJ2-1|NA
CASSELVEQFF
TGTGCCAGCAGCGAGTTGGTTGAGCAGTTCTTC
>TRBV5-6|NA|TRBJ2-5|NA
CASSLAGVVETQYF
TGTGCCAGCAGCTTGGCAGGGGTCGTGGAGACCCAGTACTTC
>TRBV4-1|NA|TRBJ1-1|TRBD1
CASSQATGVTEAFF
TGCGCCAGCAGCCAGGCGACAGGGGTTACTGAAGCTTTCTTT
>TRBV5-4|many|TRBJ1-5|NA
CASSLGGHSNQPQHF
TGTGCCAGCAGCCTGGGAGGCCACAGCAATCAGCCCCAGCATTTT